This T cell receptor (beta chain) appears in the sequencing data of a study of blood T cell repertoires in COVID-19. Overall study: Samples representing acute and convalescent COVID-19 were sourced from the United States, Italy and Spain. Nucleic acid was either cDNA or gDNA, and it came from T cells, B-cell-depleted T cells, or PBMCs.

The CDR3 is made up of 16 amino acids. Germline V lookup: CDR1 SGDLS, CDR2 YYNGEE. Trimming removed 3 bases from V and 1 base from J; junction bases left unmatched: 6. Per the original data handling: Reference gene primer amplification gave nucleated cell count estimates. Here immunoSEQ multiplex PCR was the method, and the copy in TCRdb shows in-frame clones only, minus some. That table supplies the V and J calls and clone size; D and trimming were determined from the DNA. The sample shows about 210,000 clones, just over 90% of them seen only once. The sequenced sample was peripheral blood. The chain couples TRBV9 to TRBJ2-1; TRBD1 agrees at 8 bases. The sequence was obtained from a man aged 25 to 40 with acute or convalescent COVID-19. The CDR3 sequence is CASSASGTGSYNEQFF. CDR3 nucleotide sequence: TGTGCCAGCAGCGCTTCCGGGACAGGTTCCTACAATGAGCAGTTCTTC.